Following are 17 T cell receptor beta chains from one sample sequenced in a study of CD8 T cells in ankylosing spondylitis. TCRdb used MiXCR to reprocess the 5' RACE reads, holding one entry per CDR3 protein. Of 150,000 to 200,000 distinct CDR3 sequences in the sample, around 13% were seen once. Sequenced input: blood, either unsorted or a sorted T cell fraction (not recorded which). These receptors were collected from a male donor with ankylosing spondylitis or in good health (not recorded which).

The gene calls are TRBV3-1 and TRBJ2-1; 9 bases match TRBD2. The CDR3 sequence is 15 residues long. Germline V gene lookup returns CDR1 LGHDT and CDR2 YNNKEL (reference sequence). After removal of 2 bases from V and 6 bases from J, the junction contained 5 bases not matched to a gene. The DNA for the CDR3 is TGTGCCAGCAGCCAACGGCGGGAGGGGTCCAATGAGCAGTTCTTC. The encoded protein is CASSQRREGSNEQFF.

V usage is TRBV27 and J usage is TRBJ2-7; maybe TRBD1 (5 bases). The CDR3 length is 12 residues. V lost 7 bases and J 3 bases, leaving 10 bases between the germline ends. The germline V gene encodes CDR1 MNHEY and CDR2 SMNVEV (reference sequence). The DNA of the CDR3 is TGTGCCAGCAAGGGGCAGAACTACGAGCAGTACTTC. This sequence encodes CASKGQNYEQYF.

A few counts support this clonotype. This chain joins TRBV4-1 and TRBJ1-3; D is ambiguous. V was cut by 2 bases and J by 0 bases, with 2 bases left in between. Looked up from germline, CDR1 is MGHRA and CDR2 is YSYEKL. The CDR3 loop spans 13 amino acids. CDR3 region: CASSQYSGNTIYF. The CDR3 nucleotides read TGCGCCAGCAGCCAATACTCTGGAAACACCATATATTTT.

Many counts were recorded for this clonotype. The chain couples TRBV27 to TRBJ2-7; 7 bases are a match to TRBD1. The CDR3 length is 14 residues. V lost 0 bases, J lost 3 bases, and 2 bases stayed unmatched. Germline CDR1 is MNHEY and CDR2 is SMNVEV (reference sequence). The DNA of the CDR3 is TGTGCCAGCAGTTTATCTGGACAGGTCTACGAGCAGTACTTC. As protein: CASSLSGQVYEQYF.

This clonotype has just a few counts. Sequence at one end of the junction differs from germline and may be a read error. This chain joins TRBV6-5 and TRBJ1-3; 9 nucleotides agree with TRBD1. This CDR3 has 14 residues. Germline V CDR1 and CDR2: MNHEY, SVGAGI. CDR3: CASRYRGQGATIYF. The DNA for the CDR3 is TGTGCCAGCCGTTATAGGGGACAGGGAGCCACCATATATTTT.

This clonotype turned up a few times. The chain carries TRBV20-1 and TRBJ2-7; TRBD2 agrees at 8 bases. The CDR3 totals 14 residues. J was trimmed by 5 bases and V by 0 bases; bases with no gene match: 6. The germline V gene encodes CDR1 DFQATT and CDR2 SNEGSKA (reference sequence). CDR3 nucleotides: TGCAGTGCTAGAGATCTCGGGAGGGAGCACGAGCAGTACTTC. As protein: CSARDLGREHEQYF.

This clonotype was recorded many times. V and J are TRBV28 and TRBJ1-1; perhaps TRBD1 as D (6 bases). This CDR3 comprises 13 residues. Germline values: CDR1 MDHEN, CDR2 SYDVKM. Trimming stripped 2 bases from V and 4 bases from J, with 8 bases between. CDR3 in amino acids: CASSLVRGTEAFF. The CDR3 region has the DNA TGTGCCAGCAGTTTAGTCAGGGGCACTGAAGCTTTCTTT.

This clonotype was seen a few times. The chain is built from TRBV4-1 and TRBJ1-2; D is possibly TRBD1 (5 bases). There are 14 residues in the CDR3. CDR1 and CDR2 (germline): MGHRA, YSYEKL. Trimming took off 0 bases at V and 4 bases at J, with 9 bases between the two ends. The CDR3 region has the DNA TGCGCCAGCAGCCAAGAAGGGGAGGGCTATGGCTACACCTTC. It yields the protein CASSQEGEGYGYTF.

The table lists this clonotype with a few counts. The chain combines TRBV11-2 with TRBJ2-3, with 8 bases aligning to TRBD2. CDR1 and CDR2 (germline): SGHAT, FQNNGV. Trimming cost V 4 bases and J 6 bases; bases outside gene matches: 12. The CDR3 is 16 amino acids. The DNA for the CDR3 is TGTGCCAGCAGCTCCCCCGCAAGCGGGAGTTGGGATACGCAGTATTTT. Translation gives CASSSPASGSWDTQYF.

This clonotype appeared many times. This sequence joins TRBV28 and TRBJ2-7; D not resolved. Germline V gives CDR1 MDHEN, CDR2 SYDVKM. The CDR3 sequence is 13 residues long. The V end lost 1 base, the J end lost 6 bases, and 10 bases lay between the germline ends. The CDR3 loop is CASSLYPAGEQYF. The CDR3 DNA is TGTGCCAGCAGTTTATATCCGGCCGGCGAGCAGTACTTC.

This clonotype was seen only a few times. Here the CDR3 reads CASRPTGEGNQPQHF. The CDR3 coding sequence is TGCGCCAGCAGACCGACAGGGGAGGGCAATCAGCCCCAGCATTTT. The genes are TRBV5-1 and TRBJ1-5, with 8 nucleotides matching TRBD1. The CDR3 runs 15 residues. V shed 5 bases and J 2 bases; nucleotides not matched to a gene: 6. Germline V CDR1 and CDR2: SGHRS, YFSETQ.

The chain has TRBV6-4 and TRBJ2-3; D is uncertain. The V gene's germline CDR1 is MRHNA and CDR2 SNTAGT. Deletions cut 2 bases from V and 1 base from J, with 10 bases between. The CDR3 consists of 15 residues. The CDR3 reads CASSDADGGTDTQYF. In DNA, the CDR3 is TGTGCCAGCAGTGACGCGGACGGTGGCACAGATACGCAGTATTTT.

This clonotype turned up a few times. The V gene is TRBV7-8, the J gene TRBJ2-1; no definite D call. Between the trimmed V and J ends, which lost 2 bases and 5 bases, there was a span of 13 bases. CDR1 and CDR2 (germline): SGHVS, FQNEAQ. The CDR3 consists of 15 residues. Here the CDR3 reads CASSLFVGSDNEQFF. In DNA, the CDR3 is TGTGCCAGCAGCTTATTTGTAGGAAGCGACAATGAGCAGTTCTTC.

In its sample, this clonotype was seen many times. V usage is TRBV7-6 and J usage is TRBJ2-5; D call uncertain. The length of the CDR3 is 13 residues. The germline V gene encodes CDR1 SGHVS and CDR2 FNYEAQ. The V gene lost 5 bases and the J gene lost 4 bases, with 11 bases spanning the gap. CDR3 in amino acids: CASSRTMGETQYF. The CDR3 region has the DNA TGTGCCAGCAGCCGTACTATGGGAGAGACCCAGTACTTC.

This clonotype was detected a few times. The CDR3 coding sequence is TGTGCCAGCAGTCCACGGAGGGGGCGAGAAGATGAGCAGTTCTTC. Encoded protein: CASSPRRGREDEQFF. The chain combines TRBV6-1 with TRBJ2-1; D is possibly TRBD1 (7 bases). The V end was cut by 5 bases, the J end by 8 bases, with 19 bases between. The CDR3 loop spans 15 amino acids. Germline-derived CDR1 and CDR2 are MNHNS and SASEGT.

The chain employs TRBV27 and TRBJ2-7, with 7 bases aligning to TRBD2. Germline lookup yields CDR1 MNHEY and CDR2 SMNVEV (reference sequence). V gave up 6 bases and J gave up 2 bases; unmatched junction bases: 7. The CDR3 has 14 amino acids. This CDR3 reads CASRLSAGTYEQYF. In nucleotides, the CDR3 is TGTGCCAGCAGGCTTTCAGCGGGGACCTACGAGCAGTACTTC.

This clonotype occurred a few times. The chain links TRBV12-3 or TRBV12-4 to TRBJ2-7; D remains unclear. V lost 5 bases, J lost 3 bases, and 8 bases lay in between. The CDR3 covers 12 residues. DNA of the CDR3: TGTGCCAGCAGTCCCGCCCTCTACGAGCAGTACTTC. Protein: CASSPALYEQYF.